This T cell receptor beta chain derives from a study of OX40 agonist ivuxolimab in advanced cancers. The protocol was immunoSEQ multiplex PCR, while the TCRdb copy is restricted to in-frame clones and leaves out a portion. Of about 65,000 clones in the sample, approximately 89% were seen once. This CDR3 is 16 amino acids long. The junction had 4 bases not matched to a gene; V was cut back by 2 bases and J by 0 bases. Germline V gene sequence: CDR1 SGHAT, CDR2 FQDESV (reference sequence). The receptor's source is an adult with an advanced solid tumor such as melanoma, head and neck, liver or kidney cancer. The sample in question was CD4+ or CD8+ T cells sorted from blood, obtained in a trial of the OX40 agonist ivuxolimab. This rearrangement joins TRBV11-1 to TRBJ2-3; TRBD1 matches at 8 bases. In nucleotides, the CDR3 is TGTGCCAGCAGCTTAATGGACAGGGATAGCACAGATACGCAGTATTTT. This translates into CASSLMDRDSTDTQYF.